These 5 T cell receptor beta chains were sequenced from one sample in a study of CXCR3-negative and CXCR3-positive naive CD8 T cells. The antigens of these receptors remain unknown. Via 5' RACE with UMI labels, TRB cDNA libraries were prepared. Using the 5' RACE reads, TCRdb records one entry per CDR3 protein without DNA. The specimen's table records tens of thousands of distinct CDR3 sequences. Broader study findings: CXCR3-expressing naive cells carried TRB CDR3s more hydrophobic than those of CXCR3-negative naive cells.

The sequencing input was naive CXCR3+ CD8+ T cells from blood. Stated subset: CD45RO-CCR7+CD27+CD95- naive CD8+ T cells expressing CXCR3 (TNR3+). These receptors all stem from a human donor in good health. Some clones in this sample may be carry-over from other donors' samples.

The V and J genes are TRBV7-2 and TRBJ2-5. The V gene's germline CDR1 is SGHTA and CDR2 FQGNSA. The CDR3 has 15 residues. CDR3 loop: CASSLDSSRTETQYF.

This sequence joins TRBV12-3 or TRBV12-4 and TRBJ2-7; TCRdb's D gene call, TRBD1, goes unchecked for lack of DNA. CDR3 length: 14 residues. The CDR3 loop reads CASSLPGQGAEQYF.

The chain employs TRBV20-1 and TRBJ1-4. The germline V gene encodes CDR1 DFQATT and CDR2 SNEGSKA (reference sequence). This CDR3 spans 15 amino acids. The CDR3 region is CSARDLREPNEKLFF.

The chain is built from TRBV4-1 and TRBJ2-7; no DNA is available, so the TRBD2 call from TCRdb remains unchecked. This CDR3 is built from 14 residues. Germline CDR1 and CDR2: MGHRA and YSYEKL. The CDR3: CASSLTSGSYEQYF.

J is TRBJ1-5 and V is TRBV29-1; there is no DNA to check the TCRdb D call of TRBD1. The CDR3 is made up of 14 amino acids. The V gene's germline CDR1 is SQVTM and CDR2 ANQGSEA. The CDR3 reads CSVRGLGRNQPQHF.